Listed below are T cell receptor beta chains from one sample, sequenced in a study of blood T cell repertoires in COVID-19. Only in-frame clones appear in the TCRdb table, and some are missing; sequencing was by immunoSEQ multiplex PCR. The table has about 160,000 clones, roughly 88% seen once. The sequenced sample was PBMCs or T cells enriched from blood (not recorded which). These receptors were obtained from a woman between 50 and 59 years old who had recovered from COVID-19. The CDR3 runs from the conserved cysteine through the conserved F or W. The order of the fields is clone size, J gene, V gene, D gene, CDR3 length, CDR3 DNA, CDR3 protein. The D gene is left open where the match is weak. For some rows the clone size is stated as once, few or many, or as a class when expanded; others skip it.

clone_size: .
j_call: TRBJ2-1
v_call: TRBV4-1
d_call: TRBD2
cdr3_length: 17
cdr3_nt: TGCGCCAGCAGCCAAGGGACTAGCGGGGGGCGATACAATGAGCAGTTCTTC
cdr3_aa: CASSQGTSGGRYNEQFF

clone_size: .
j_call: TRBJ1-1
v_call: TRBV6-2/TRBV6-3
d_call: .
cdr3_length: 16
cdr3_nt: TGTGCCAGCAGTTACCCACAGGTGGCTAAATACACTGAAGCTTTCTTT
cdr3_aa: CASSYPQVAKYTEAFF

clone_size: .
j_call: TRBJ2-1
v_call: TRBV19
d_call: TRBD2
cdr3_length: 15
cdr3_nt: TGTGCCAGTAGTATGGAACTAGCGGGGGAGGGTGAGCAGTTCTTC
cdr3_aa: CASSMELAGEGEQFF

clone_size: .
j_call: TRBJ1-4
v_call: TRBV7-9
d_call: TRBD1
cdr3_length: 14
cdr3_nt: TGTGCCAGCAGCTCGGGACAGTATAATGAAAAACTGTTTTTT
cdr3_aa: CASSSGQYNEKLFF

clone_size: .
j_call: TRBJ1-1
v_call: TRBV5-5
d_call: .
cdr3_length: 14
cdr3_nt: TGTGCCAGCAGCTTGGCCAGGTTGAACACTGAAGCTTTCTTT
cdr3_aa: CASSLARLNTEAFF

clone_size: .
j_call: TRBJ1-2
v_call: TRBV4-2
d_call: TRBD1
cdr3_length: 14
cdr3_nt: TGTGCCAGCCTACCCGGGACAGGGGGCTATGGCTACACCTTC
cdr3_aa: CASLPGTGGYGYTF

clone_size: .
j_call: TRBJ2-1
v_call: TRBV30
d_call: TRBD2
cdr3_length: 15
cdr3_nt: TGTGCCTGGAGTGTTGCGGGGGGGTCCTACAATGAGCAGTTCTTC
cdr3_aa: CAWSVAGGSYNEQFF

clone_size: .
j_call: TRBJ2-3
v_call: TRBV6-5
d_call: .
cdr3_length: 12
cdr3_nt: TGTGCCAGCAGATCGGGGACAGATACGCAGTATTTT
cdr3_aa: CASRSGTDTQYF

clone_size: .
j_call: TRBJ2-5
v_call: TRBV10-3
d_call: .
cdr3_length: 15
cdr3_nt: TGTGCCATCAGTGAGTCGGGGCGGGGTCAAGAGACCCAGTACTTC
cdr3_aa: CAISESGRGQETQYF

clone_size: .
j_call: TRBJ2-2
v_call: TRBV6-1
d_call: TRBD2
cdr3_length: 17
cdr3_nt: TGTGCCAGCAGTGAATTTGGCGGGGGGGCAAACACCGGGGAGCTGTTTTTT
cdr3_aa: CASSEFGGGANTGELFF

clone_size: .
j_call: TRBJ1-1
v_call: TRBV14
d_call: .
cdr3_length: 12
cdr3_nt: TGTGCCAGCAGCCAAGGAGGCCTTGAAGCTTTCTTT
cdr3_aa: CASSQGGLEAFF

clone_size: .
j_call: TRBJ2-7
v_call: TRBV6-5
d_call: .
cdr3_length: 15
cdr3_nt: TGTGCCAGCAGCCCCGGGACTTCCAGCTCCTACGAGCAGTACTTC
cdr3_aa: CASSPGTSSSYEQYF

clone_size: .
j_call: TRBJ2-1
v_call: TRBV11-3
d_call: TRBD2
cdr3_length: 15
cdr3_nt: TGTGCCAGCAGCTTATCACTGACTAGCGGCAATGAGCAGTTCTTC
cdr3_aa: CASSLSLTSGNEQFF

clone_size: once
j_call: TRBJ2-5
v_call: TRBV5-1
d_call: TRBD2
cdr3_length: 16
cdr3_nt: TGCGCCAGCAGCCTCGCGGGGGGTGGGGCAAGGGAGACCCAGTACTTC
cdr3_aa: CASSLAGGGARETQYF

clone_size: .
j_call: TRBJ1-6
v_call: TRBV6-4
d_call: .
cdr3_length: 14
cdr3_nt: TGTGCCAGCAGTGAGACAGTCTATAATTCACCCCTCCACTTT
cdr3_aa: CASSETVYNSPLHF

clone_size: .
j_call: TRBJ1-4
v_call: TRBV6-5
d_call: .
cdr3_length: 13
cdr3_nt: TGTGCCAGCAGTTATAGAGGCTATGAAAAACTGTTTTTT
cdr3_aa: CASSYRGYEKLFF

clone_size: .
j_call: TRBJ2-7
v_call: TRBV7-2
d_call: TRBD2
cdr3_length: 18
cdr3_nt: TGTGCCAGCAGCTCGGGACTAGTGATATTCGGGAGCTCCTACGAGCAGTACTTC
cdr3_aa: CASSSGLVIFGSSYEQYF

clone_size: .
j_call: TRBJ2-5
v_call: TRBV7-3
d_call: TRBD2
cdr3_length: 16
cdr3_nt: TGTGCCAGCAGCTTAAACCGGACTAGAGTTGGAGGGACCCAGTACTTC
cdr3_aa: CASSLNRTRVGGTQYF

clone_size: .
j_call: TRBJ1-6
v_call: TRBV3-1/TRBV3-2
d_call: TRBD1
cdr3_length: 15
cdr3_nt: TGTGCCAGCAGTCAACAGGGGGCTGGGAATTCACCCCTCCACTTT
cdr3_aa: CASSQQGAGNSPLHF

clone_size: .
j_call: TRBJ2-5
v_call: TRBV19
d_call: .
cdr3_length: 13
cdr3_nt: TGTGCCAGTAGTATAATAGCGTACGAGACCCAGTACTTC
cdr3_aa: CASSIIAYETQYF

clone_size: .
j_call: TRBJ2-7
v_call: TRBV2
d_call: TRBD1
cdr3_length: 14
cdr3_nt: TGTGCCAGCAGTGGACAGGGATTACCCTACGAGCAGTACTTC
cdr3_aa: CASSGQGLPYEQYF

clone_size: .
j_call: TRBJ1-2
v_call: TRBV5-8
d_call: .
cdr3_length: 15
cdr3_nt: TGTGCCAGCAGCTGGGGGCGCGCGGTGGAGTATGGCTACACCTTC
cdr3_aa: CASSWGRAVEYGYTF

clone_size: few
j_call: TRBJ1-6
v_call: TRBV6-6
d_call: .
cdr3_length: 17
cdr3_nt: TGTGCCAGCAGTCGAGACTCAGGGCCCGCTTATAATTCACCCCTCCACTTT
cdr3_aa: CASSRDSGPAYNSPLHF

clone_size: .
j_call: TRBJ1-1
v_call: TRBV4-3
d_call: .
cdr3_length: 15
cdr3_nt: TGCGCCAGCAGCCTGCACAGGGAAAGGGACACTGAAGCTTTCTTT
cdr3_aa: CASSLHRERDTEAFF

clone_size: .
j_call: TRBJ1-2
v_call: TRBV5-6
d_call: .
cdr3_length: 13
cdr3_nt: TGTGCCAGCAGCTTTACGGGGGACTACGGCTACACCTTC
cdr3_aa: CASSFTGDYGYTF

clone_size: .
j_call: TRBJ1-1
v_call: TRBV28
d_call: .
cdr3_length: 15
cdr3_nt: TGTGCCAGCAGTTTAAGTGCTATTCGGGACACTGAAGCTTTCTTT
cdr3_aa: CASSLSAIRDTEAFF

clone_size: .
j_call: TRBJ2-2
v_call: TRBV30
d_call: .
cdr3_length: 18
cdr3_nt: TGTGCCTGGAGGGCAGTTGGGCAGGGGAAACCCGGGGCAGGGGAGCTGTTTTTT
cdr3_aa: CAWRAVGQGKPGAGELFF

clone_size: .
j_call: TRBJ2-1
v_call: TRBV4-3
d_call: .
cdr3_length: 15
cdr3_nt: TGCGCCAGCAGCCAAGTTAGGAGCTCCTACAATGAGCAGTTCTTC
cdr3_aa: CASSQVRSSYNEQFF

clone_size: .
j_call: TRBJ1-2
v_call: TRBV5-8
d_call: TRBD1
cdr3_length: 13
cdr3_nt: TGTGCCAGCAGCTTTAAGGGGGCTTATGGCTACACCTTC
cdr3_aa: CASSFKGAYGYTF

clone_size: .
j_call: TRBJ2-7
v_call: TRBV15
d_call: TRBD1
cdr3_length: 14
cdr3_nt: TGTGCCACCAGCAGGGACAGGGTTTCCTACGAGCAGTACTTC
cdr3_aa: CATSRDRVSYEQYF